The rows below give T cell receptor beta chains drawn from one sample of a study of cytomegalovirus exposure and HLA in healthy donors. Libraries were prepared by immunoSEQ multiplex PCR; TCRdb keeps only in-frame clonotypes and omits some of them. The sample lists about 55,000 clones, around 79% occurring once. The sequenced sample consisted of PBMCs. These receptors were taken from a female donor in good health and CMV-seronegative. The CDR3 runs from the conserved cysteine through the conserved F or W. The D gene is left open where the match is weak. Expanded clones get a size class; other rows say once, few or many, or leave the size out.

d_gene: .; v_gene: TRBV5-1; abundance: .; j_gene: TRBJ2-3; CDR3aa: CASSLGGITDTQYF; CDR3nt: TGCGCCAGCAGCTTGGGGGGCATCACAGATACGCAGTATTTT
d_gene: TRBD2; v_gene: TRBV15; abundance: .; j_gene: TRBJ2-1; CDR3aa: CATSRDQGTSGTLGNEQFF; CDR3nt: TGTGCCACCAGCAGAGATCAGGGGACTAGCGGGACTTTGGGGAATGAGCAGTTCTTC
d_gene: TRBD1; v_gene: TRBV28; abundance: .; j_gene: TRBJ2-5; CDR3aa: CASSPHPGTGGGETQYF; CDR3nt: TGTGCCAGCAGTCCTCACCCCGGGACAGGGGGCGGAGAGACCCAGTACTTC
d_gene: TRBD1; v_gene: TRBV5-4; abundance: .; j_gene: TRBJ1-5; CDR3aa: CASSLDRGNGQPQHF; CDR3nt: TGTGCCAGCAGCTTGGACAGGGGAAACGGTCAGCCCCAGCATTTT
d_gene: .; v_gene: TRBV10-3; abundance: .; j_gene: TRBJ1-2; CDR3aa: CAISERRLSGYTF; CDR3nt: TGTGCCATCAGTGAGCGTCGATTGAGTGGCTACACCTTC
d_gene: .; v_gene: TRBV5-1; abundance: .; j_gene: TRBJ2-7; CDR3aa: CASSLSPGDYEQYF; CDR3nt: TGCGCCAGCAGCTTGTCCCCCGGAGACTACGAGCAGTACTTC
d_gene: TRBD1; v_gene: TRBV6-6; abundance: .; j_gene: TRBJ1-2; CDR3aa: CASSYPTGGDYGYTF; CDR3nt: TGTGCCAGCAGTTACCCAACAGGGGGTGATTATGGCTACACCTTC
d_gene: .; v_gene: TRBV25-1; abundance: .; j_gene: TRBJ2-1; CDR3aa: CASSEQQGYNEQFF; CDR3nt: TGTGCCAGCAGTGAACAACAGGGCTACAATGAGCAGTTCTTC
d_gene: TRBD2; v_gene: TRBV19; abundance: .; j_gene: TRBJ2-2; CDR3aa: CASSIWRESLTGELFF; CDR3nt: TGTGCCAGTAGTATCTGGCGGGAGAGCTTAACCGGGGAGCTGTTTTTT
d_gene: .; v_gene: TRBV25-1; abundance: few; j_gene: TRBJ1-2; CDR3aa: CASSESGLYGYTF; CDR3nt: TGTGCCAGCAGTGAATCAGGGCTCTATGGCTACACCTTC
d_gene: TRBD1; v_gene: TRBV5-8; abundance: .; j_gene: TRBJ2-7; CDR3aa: CASSSGGTGDYEQYF; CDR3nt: TGTGCCAGCAGCTCGGGGGGGACAGGGGACTACGAGCAGTACTTC
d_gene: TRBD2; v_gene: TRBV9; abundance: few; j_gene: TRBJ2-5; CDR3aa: CASSPSGKALAQYF; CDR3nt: TGTGCCAGCAGCCCCAGCGGGAAGGCCTTGGCCCAGTACTTC
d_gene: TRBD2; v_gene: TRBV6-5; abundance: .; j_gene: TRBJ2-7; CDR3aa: CASSSKGRELSYEQYF; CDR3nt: TGTGCCAGCAGTTCTAAGGGGCGGGAGCTATCCTACGAGCAGTACTTC
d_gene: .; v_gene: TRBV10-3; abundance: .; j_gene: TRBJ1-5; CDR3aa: CAISESTGGNQPQHF; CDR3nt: TGTGCCATCAGTGAGTCGACGGGGGGCAATCAGCCCCAGCATTTT
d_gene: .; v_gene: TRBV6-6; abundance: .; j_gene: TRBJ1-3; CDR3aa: CASSFSTDGNTIYF; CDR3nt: TGTGCCAGCAGTTTCTCGACAGATGGAAACACCATATATTTT
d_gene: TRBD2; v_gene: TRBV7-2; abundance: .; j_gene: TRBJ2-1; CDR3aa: CASSERSGDTYNEQFF; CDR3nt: TGTGCCAGCAGCGAGCGTAGCGGGGATACCTACAATGAGCAGTTCTTC
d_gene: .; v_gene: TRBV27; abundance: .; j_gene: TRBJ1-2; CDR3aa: CASSLSVAGENYGYTF; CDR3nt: TGTGCCAGCAGTTTATCTGTTGCAGGGGAGAACTATGGCTACACCTTC
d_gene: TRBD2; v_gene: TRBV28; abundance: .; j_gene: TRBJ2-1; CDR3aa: CASSLAKGSSGGYNEQFF; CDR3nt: TGTGCCAGCAGTTTGGCAAAGGGGAGTAGCGGGGGGTACAATGAGCAGTTCTTC
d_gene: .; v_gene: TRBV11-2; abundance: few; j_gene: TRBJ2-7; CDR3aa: CASSFDGGQYF; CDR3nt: TGTGCCAGCAGCTTCGACGGCGGGCAGTACTTC
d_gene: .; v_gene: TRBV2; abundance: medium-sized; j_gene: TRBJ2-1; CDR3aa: CASSGGASAKYNEQFF; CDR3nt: TGTGCCAGCAGTGGGGGTGCTAGCGCAAAGTACAATGAGCAGTTCTTC
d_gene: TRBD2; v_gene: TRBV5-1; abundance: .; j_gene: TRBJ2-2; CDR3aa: CASRQDQGTSINTGELFF; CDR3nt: TGCGCCAGCAGACAAGATCAAGGGACTAGCATAAACACCGGGGAGCTGTTTTTT
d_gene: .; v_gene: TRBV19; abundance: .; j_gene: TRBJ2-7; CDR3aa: CASSMAPQGEQYF; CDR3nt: TGTGCCAGTAGTATGGCGCCCCAGGGAGAGCAGTACTTC
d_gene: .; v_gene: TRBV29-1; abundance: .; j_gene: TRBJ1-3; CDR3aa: CSVGQSSGNTIYF; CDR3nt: TGCAGCGTCGGACAGAGCTCTGGAAACACCATATATTTT
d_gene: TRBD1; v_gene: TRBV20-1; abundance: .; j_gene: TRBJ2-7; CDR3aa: CSADRAYEQYF; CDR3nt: TGCAGTGCTGACAGGGCTTACGAGCAGTACTTC
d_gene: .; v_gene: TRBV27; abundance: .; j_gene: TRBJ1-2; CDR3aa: CASSLRSTETDGYTF; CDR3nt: TGTGCCAGCAGTTTAAGATCGACGGAGACGGATGGCTACACCTTC
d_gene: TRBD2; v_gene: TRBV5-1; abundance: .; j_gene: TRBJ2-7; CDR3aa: CASSPGGPESEQYF; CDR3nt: TGCGCCAGCAGCCCGGGGGGTCCTGAGAGCGAGCAGTACTTC
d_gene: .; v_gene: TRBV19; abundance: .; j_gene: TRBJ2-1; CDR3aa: CASSIEGSSLEQFF; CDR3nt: TGTGCCAGTAGTATAGAGGGCTCGTCTCTTGAGCAGTTCTTC
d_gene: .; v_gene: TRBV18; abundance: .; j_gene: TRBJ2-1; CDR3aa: CASSPFWSSYNEQFF; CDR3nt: TGTGCCAGCTCACCATTCTGGAGCTCCTACAATGAGCAGTTCTTC
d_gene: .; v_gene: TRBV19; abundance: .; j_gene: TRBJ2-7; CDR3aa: CASSSYSRFDYEQYF; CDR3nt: TGTGCCAGTAGTTCGTACAGTCGTTTTGACTACGAGCAGTACTTC
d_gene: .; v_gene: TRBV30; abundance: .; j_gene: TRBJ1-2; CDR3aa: CAWTHRSRNYGYTF; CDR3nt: TGTGCCTGGACCCATAGGAGCCGGAACTATGGCTACACCTTC
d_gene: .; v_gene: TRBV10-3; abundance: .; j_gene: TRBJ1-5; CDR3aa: CATSGGDSNQPQHF; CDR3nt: TGTGCCACCTCGGGGGGAGATAGCAATCAGCCCCAGCATTTT
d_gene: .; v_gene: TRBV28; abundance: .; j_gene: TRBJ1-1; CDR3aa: CASGRGAMNTEAFF; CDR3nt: TGTGCCAGCGGTCGGGGGGCTATGAACACTGAAGCTTTCTTT
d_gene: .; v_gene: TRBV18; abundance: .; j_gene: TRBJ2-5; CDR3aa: CASSPVGVQGKETQYF; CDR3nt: TGTGCCAGCTCACCAGTTGGGGTACAGGGCAAAGAGACCCAGTACTTC
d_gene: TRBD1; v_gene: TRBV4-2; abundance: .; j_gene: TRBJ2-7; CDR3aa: CASSQGKGQIYEQYF; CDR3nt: TGTGCCAGCAGCCAAGGAAAGGGACAGATCTACGAGCAGTACTTC
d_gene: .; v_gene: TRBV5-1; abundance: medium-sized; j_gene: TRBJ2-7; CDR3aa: CASSSTQGSYEQYF; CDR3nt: TGCGCCAGCAGCTCGACACAGGGATCCTACGAGCAGTACTTC
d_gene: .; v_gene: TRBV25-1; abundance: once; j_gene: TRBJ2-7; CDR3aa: CASSGTGEGYEQYF; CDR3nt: TGTGCCAGCAGTGGCACGGGAGAGGGCTACGAGCAGTACTTC
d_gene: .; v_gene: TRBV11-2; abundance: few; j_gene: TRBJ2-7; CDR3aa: CASSLVRGLSTYEQYF; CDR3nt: TGTGCCAGCAGCTTAGTTCGTGGACTTTCTACCTACGAGCAGTACTTC
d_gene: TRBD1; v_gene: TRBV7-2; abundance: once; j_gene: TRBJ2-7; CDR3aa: CASSYRDSGYEQYF; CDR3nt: TGTGCCAGCAGCTACCGGGACAGTGGCTACGAGCAGTACTTC
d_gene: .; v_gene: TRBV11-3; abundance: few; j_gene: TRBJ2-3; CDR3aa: CASSLGQKDTQYF; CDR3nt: TGTGCCAGCAGCTTAGGCCAGAAAGATACGCAGTATTTT
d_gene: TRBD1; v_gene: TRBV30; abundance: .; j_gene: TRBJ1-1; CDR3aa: CASTRDRGQEAFF; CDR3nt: TGTGCCTCAACCCGGGACAGGGGCCAAGAAGCTTTCTTT
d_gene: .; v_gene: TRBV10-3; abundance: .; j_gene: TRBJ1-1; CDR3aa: CAISESGHPNTEAFF; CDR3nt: TGTGCCATCAGTGAGTCGGGACACCCGAACACTGAAGCTTTCTTT
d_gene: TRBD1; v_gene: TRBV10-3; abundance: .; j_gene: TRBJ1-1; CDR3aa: CAITGDRGYTEAFF; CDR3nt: TGTGCCATCACAGGAGACAGGGGATACACTGAAGCTTTCTTT